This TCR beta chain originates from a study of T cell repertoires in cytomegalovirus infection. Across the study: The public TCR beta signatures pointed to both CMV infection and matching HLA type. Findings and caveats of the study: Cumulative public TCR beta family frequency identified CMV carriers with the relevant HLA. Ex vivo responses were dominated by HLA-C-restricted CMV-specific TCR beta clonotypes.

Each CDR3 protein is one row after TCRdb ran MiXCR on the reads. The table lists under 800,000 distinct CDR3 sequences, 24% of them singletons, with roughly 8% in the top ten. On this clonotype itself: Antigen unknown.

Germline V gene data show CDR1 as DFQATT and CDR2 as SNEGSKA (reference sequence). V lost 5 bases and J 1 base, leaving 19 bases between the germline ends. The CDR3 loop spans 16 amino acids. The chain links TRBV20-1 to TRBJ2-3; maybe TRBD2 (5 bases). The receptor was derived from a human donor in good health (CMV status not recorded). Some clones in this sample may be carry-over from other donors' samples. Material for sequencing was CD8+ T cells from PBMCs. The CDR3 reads CSAFLEELPRTDTQYF. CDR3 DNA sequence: TGCAGTGCTTTCCTGGAGGAGCTCCCGCGCACAGATACGCAGTATTTT.